The 27 T cell receptor beta chains listed next were all sequenced from one sample in a study of blood T cell repertoires in COVID-19 (dated by TCRdb to about 2020). Library construction relied on the immunoSEQ multiplex PCR assay. TCRdb took over this immuneACCESS table, retaining in-frame rearrangements with V and J assigned. Such tables are incomplete; in checked studies, under half of the missing clones stem from an unresolved V gene, and the remainder is unexplained. Recorded for this sample are some 350,000 clones; approximately 84% of them occurred a single time. Of the sample, around 3% is held by the ten largest clones. The sequencing input was PBMCs or T cells enriched from blood (not recorded which). These receptors all stem from a woman in her twenties or thirties who had recovered from COVID-19.

This chain links TRBV3-1 (or the pseudogene TRBV3-2) with TRBJ1-6; 8 bases agree with TRBD1. Germline V lookup: CDR1 LGHDT, CDR2 YNNKEL (reference sequence). The CDR3 has 16 residues. The trim removed 3 bases at V and 9 bases at J, leaving 10 bases unmatched. The CDR3 DNA is TGTGCCAGCAGCCAGGGGGCTGGGACAGGAGCTTCACCCCTCCACTTT. This translates into CASSQGAGTGASPLHF.

The chain combines TRBV27 with TRBJ1-5, with 8 bases identical to TRBD1. This CDR3 spans 14 amino acids. Germline CDR1 MNHEY, CDR2 SMNVEV (reference sequence). The V segment lost 5 bases and the J segment 7 bases; nucleotides outside the gene matches: 7. The chain's CDR3 is CASSIGQGGQPQHF. CDR3 in DNA: TGTGCCAGCAGTATCGGACAGGGTGGGCAGCCCCAGCATTTT.

About this clone: The junction departs from germline at one end; a sequencing error may be responsible. The gene calls are TRBV7-7 and TRBJ2-2; D remains ambiguous. This CDR3 contains 15 residues. Germline-derived CDR1 and CDR2 are SSHAT and FNYEAQ (reference sequence). CDR3 region: CASSEVPVISGELFF. The DNA of the CDR3 is TGTGCTAGCAGCGAGGTCCCAGTTATATCCGGGGAGCTGTTTTTT.

This clone was found once. The chain joins TRBV29-1 to TRBJ1-4; a possible D gene is TRBD1 (6 bases). The CDR3 has 14 residues. The ends were cut back, 1 base at V and 7 bases at J, with 13 bases in the middle. The germline V gene has CDR1 SQVTM and CDR2 ANQGSEA. CDR3 nucleotide sequence: TGCAGCGTTGAAGGGCAGGGGTGGGGTGAAAAACTGTTTTTT. Translated: CSVEGQGWGEKLFF.

A few counts support this clone. V is TRBV7-9 and J is TRBJ1-1, with TRBD1 as a possible D gene (6 bases). The CDR3 contains 15 residues. CDR1 is SEHNR, CDR2 FQNEAQ, per germline (reference sequence). Trimming took off 5 bases at V and 6 bases at J, with 19 bases between the two ends. The CDR3 protein is CASSELQGVISEAFF. The CDR3 bases are TGTGCCAGCAGCGAACTACAGGGCGTTATATCTGAAGCTTTCTTT.

The genes are TRBV2 and TRBJ2-1; 8 nucleotides match TRBD2. Per the germline V gene, CDR1 is SNHLY and CDR2 is FYNNEI. The CDR3 totals 17 residues. J gave up 9 bases and V 2 bases, and 15 bases lay outside the gene matches. The CDR3 sequence: CASSEIGRGLGISEQFF. CDR3 coding DNA: TGTGCCAGCAGTGAAATAGGAAGGGGACTAGGGATCAGTGAGCAGTTCTTC.

The CDR3 spells CASSRREDRGIHEQYF. CDR3 sequence (DNA): TGCGCCAGCAGCCGAAGAGAGGACAGGGGGATCCACGAGCAGTACTTC. The genes are TRBV4-1 and TRBJ2-7, with 10 nucleotides matching TRBD1. The CDR3 spans 16 residues. CDR1 is MGHRA and CDR2 is YSYEKL in the germline V gene. V was pared by 4 bases and J by 5 bases, with 11 bases of the junction left unmatched.

The genes are TRBV28 and TRBJ2-3; 7 bases fit TRBD1. The CDR3 extends over 16 amino acids. The J segment lost 2 bases and the V segment lost 1 base, leaving 6 bases of the junction unmatched. Per germline, CDR1 MDHEN and CDR2 SYDVKM. The CDR3 region is CASSLSGTAVTDTQYF. DNA for the CDR3: TGTGCCAGCAGTTTATCTGGGACAGCCGTCACAGATACGCAGTATTTT.

The chain links TRBV6-2 or TRBV6-3 to TRBJ1-4; 11 positions agree with TRBD1. Germline CDR1 and CDR2: MNHEY and SVGEGT. There are 17 residues in the CDR3. Trimming took 3 bases from V and 11 from J; bases not matched to a gene: 14. The CDR3 is CASSYYARRDRGEKLFF. The CDR3 DNA reads as TGTGCCAGCAGTTATTACGCACGCCGGGACAGGGGGGAGAAACTGTTTTTT.

The gene calls are TRBV13 and TRBJ2-7; 11 positions match TRBD2. The CDR3 consists of 17 residues. Losses at the gene ends were 1 base for V and 2 bases for J; bases not matched to a gene: 7. The V gene's germline CDR1 is PRHDT and CDR2 FYEKMQ (reference sequence). The CDR3 nucleotides read TGTGCCAGCAGCTTAGAGGGGGCTAGCGGGAGGCCCTACGAGCAGTACTTC. It yields the protein CASSLEGASGRPYEQYF.

The chain combines TRBV25-1 with TRBJ1-2, with 10 bases identical to TRBD1. Trimming took 4 bases from V and 3 from J; bases not matched to a gene: 2. Per the germline V gene, CDR1 is MGHDK and CDR2 is SYGVNS. This CDR3 comprises 14 residues. The chain's CDR3 is CASSAGQGDYGYTF. CDR3 bases: TGTGCCAGCAGTGCTGGACAGGGGGACTATGGCTACACCTTC.

The V gene is TRBV2, the J gene TRBJ2-1, with 10 bases aligning to TRBD2. V dropped 3 bases and J dropped 2; count of bases not matched to a gene: 13. Germline V lookup: CDR1 SNHLY, CDR2 FYNNEI. This CDR3 region has 19 residues. The CDR3 region is CASSEEDRGLAEAYNEQFF. The CDR3 coding sequence is TGTGCCAGCAGTGAGGAGGACCGTGGACTAGCGGAAGCCTACAATGAGCAGTTCTTC.

This sequence joins TRBV19 and TRBJ1-2, with 7 bases that match TRBD1. In germline, CDR1 is LNHDA, CDR2 SQIVND (reference sequence). CDR3 size: 15 residues. The ends lost 3 bases at V and 8 bases at J; junction bases unmatched: 12. For the CDR3, the DNA is TGTGCCAGTAGTATGATGGGGGCAGGGGGATCCGGCTACACCTTC. Translating gives CASSMMGAGGSGYTF.

V and J are TRBV28 and TRBJ1-2; 8 nucleotides match TRBD1. CDR3 length equals 16 residues. Losses at the gene ends were 4 bases for V and 6 bases for J; bases not matched to a gene: 13. Germline loops: CDR1 MDHEN, CDR2 SYDVKM. The CDR3 here is CASSSIHQTGVDGYTF. Written as DNA, the CDR3 is TGTGCCAGCAGTTCCATACACCAGACAGGGGTGGATGGCTACACCTTC.

This chain uses TRBV7-2 with TRBJ2-7; 8 positions agree with TRBD1. The CDR3 runs 16 residues. J lost 2 bases, V lost 5 bases, and 11 bases had no gene match. The germline CDR1 and CDR2 sequences are SGHTA and FQGNSA. The CDR3 DNA sequence: TGTGCCAGCAGCGAGGCCGGGACAGGAATTCCCTACGAGCAGTACTTC. The encoded protein is CASSEAGTGIPYEQYF. The full variable domain, rest sourced from reference TRBV7-2 and TRBJ2-7, is GAGVSQSPSNKVTEKGKDVELRCDPISGHTALYWYRQSLGQGLEFLIYFQGNSAPDKSGLPSDRFSAERTGGSVSTLTIQRTQQEDSAVYLCASSEAGTGIPYEQYFGPGTRLTVT.

The chain has TRBV6-1 and TRBJ2-5; perhaps TRBD2 as D (5 bases). CDR1 MNHNS and CDR2 SASEGT come from the germline V gene. V lost 2 bases and J 2 bases, leaving 9 bases between the germline ends. This CDR3 is 14 amino acids long. CDR3 coding DNA: TGTGCCAGCAGTGAAAACCGCGGGCAAGAGACCCAGTACTTC. This encodes CASSENRGQETQYF.

The chain recombines TRBV3-1 (or the pseudogene TRBV3-2) with TRBJ2-3, with unresolved D. This CDR3 contains 13 residues. Trimming stripped 0 bases from V and 6 bases from J, with 7 bases between. Germline values: CDR1 LGHDT, CDR2 YNNKEL (reference sequence). The CDR3 nucleotides are TGTGCCAGCAGCCAAGATAGATCGGATACGCAGTATTTT. Protein product: CASSQDRSDTQYF.

About this clone itself: At the DNA level, this CDR3 is encoded by other sequences in the same sample as well. The chain carries TRBV9 and TRBJ1-2; a possible D gene is TRBD1 (5 bases). Germline values: CDR1 SGDLS, CDR2 YYNGEE. The CDR3 is 13 amino acids. The germline V and J ends were trimmed by 1 base and 3 bases, with 7 bases remaining between them. The CDR3 protein is CASSVTGDYGYTF. As DNA, the CDR3 is TGTGCCAGCAGCGTAACAGGCGACTATGGCTACACCTTC.

The V gene is TRBV5-1, the J gene TRBJ1-1, with unresolved D. The CDR3 loop spans 16 amino acids. V lost 4 bases and J 0 bases, leaving 16 bases between the germline ends. The germline CDR1 and CDR2 sequences are SGHRS and YFSETQ. The CDR3 DNA is TGCGCCAGCAGCCCTCCGTGGGAGAATTTGAACACTGAAGCTTTCTTT. This translates into CASSPPWENLNTEAFF. The variable domain in full, completed from reference TRBV5-1 and TRBJ1-1, reads KAGVTQTPRYLIKTRGQQVTLSCSPISGHRSVSWYQQTPGQGLQFLFEYFSETQRNKGNFPGRFSGRQFSNSRSEMNVSTLELGDSALYLCASSPPWENLNTEAFFGQGTRLTVV.

The chain joins TRBV7-9 to TRBJ1-2, with TRBD1 as a possible D gene (5 bases). There are 18 residues in the CDR3. V was shortened by 2 bases and J by 5 bases, with 24 bases between the two germline ends. CDR1 and CDR2 from the germline V gene are SEHNR and FQNEAQ (reference sequence). The CDR3 spells CASSLSGLGGAVEYGYTF. As DNA, the CDR3 is TGTGCCAGCAGCTTAAGTGGGCTAGGAGGGGCAGTAGAGTATGGCTACACCTTC.

The CDR3 loop reads CATSRGGQNNEQFF. The CDR3 region has the DNA TGTGCCACCAGCAGGGGCGGACAGAACAATGAGCAGTTCTTC. This chain uses TRBV15 with TRBJ2-1, with D perhaps matching TRBD1 (6 bases). Germline-derived CDR1 and CDR2 are LNHNV and YYDKDF (reference sequence). There are 14 residues in the CDR3. The ends were cut back, 3 bases at V and 5 bases at J, with 11 bases in the middle.

The rearrangement links TRBV28 to TRBJ1-5; tentative D call: TRBD1 (6 bases). This CDR3 comprises 14 residues. V was clipped by 8 bases and J by 2 bases, with 13 bases between them. Germline lookup yields CDR1 MDHEN and CDR2 SYDVKM. The CDR3 here is CASQGLGGNQPQHF. The CDR3 DNA reads TGTGCCAGCCAGGGGCTCGGTGGCAATCAGCCCCAGCATTTT.

The CDR3 DNA sequence: TGTGCCAGCATCACCAACAGGGGTCCCAGAAACACCATATATTTT. Its translation: CASITNRGPRNTIYF. The chain recombines TRBV6-4 with TRBJ1-3; 7 nucleotides match TRBD1. This CDR3 comprises 15 residues. The V gene's germline CDR1 is MRHNA and CDR2 SNTAGT. Trimming removed 7 bases from V and 5 bases from J; junction bases left unmatched: 11.

The chain combines TRBV2 with TRBJ2-1; TRBD2 agrees at 8 bases. The CDR3 extends over 14 amino acids. With V trimmed by 10 bases and J by 6 bases, 11 bases remained unmatched. Germline V gene lookup returns CDR1 SNHLY and CDR2 FYNNEI. CDR3 coding DNA: TGTGCCACCTATCTGGGACTAGGCCTCAATGAGCAGTTCTTC. As protein: CATYLGLGLNEQFF.

V usage is TRBV6-5 and J usage is TRBJ2-7, with D tentatively TRBD1 (5 bases). Germline V CDR1 and CDR2: MNHEY, SVGAGI. V lost 3 bases and J 12 bases, leaving 15 bases between the germline ends. This CDR3 has 12 residues. CDR3 amino acids: CASSYSQGLWYF. The DNA of the CDR3 is TGTGCCAGCAGTTATTCGCAGGGATTATGGTACTTC.

This chain uses TRBV27 with TRBJ1-2; the match to TRBD1 covers 10 bases. The germline V gene has CDR1 MNHEY and CDR2 SMNVEV (reference sequence). This CDR3 comprises 14 residues. After removal of 3 bases from V and 7 bases from J, the junction contained 5 bases not matched to a gene. The chain's CDR3 is CASSFRQGASGYTF. The CDR3 coding sequence is TGTGCCAGCAGTTTCCGACAGGGGGCAAGTGGCTACACCTTC.

This sequence joins TRBV5-8 and TRBJ2-7; 12 nucleotides line up with TRBD2. Germline values: CDR1 SGHTS, CDR2 YDEGEE. The V segment lost 3 bases and the J segment 4 bases; nucleotides outside the gene matches: 5. The CDR3 is 15 amino acids. The CDR3 sequence: CASSWRTSGNYEQYF. Here the CDR3 DNA reads TGTGCCAGCAGCTGGCGGACTAGCGGGAATTACGAGCAGTACTTC.